This TCR beta chain came from a study of blood T cell repertoires in COVID-19 (dated by TCRdb to the early 2020s). About the full investigation: Collaborator samples came from the United States, Italy and Spain and covered acute and convalescent phases of COVID-19. The material from the prospective study consisted of cDNA or gDNA derived from T cells, B-cell-depleted T cells, or PBMCs. The dataset comprised deeply sampled blood TCRbeta repertoires from subjects exposed to, actively infected with, or recovered from COVID-19. A freely available public database, intended as a resource for researchers studying the immune response to SARS-CoV-2, is where the repertoires were released. The samples were drawn from two sources: the first 160 participants of the ongoing ImmuneRACE study, and 1,000 to 1,500 subjects contributed by 6 global collaborators. Nearly every sample came with metadata listing a de-identified subject ID, COVID-19 status, age in years and sex. Where available, HLA class I and class II types were obtained from metadata supplied by the sample provider rather than from assay-based typing.

Comments on this clone: There is no known antigen for this receptor. The sample holds no much larger clone one base away, and base qualities are not on file.

Each collaborating institution followed its own protocols to collect whole blood in K2EDTA tubes. For TCRbeta analysis, collaborators shipped samples as frozen whole blood, isolated PBMCs, or DNA extracted from either of those sample types. Beyond this particular receptor, the publication reports: How much clinical and demographic metadata was included differed by source and by participant, and the metadata was provided uncurated.

V loses 0 bases of germline sequence and J loses 1 base, and the interval between the two ends is 6 bases. The CDR3 contains 14 residues, cysteine and phenylalanine counted. Only CDR3 DNA is held: 42 bases, read in frame from base 1. From a lookup of the germline V gene, CDR1 and CDR2 are MNHEY and SVGAGI. The immunoSEQ Assay, a bias-controlled multiplex PCR, was used to amplify TCRbeta CDR3 regions from genomic DNA. From the authors' description of their analysis: Nucleated cell counts per sample were estimated from amplification of reference gene primers within the assay. To quantify the absolute abundance of each unique TCRbeta CDR3 rearrangement, sequence reads were collapsed and filtered. For each sample, productive Simpson clonality was calculated by taking the square root of Simpson's diversity index across productive rearrangements. TCRdb retrieved this table from immuneACCESS and kept in-frame rearrangements only. Not all clones are present; in checked studies, unresolved V genes account for under half, and no reason is known for the remainder. That table is the source of V, J and clone size, and D and trimming were worked out from the DNA. A total of fewer than 90,000 clones appear in this sample, over 70% of them only once. Approximately 4% of the sample lies in the top ten.

The rearrangement combines TRBV6-5 with TRBJ1-1; the D gene assignment is ambiguous. The sequence derives from a woman between 50 and 59 years old with acute or convalescent COVID-19. The source material was peripheral blood. The CDR3 region: CASSYSLKNTEAFF. At the DNA level, the sequence is TGTGCCAGCAGTTACTCACTCAAGAACACTGAAGCTTTCTTT.